The 26 T cell receptor beta chains below were found in one sample sequenced in a study of cytomegalovirus exposure and HLA in healthy donors. The PCR ran on 60 Vbeta and 13 Jbeta primers. Sequencing was performed with immunoSEQ multiplex PCR; in TCRdb, only in-frame clones are kept and a portion is missing. The sample records about 89,000 clones, about 83% being singletons. The sample comprised PBMCs. Source of these receptors: a female donor in good health and CMV-seropositive.

V and J are TRBV6-5 and TRBJ2-1, with 7 bases aligning to TRBD2. The germline V gene has CDR1 MNHEY and CDR2 SVGAGI. This CDR3 region has 11 residues. Trimming removed 7 bases from V and 8 bases from J; junction bases left unmatched: 2. The CDR3, as DNA: TGTGCCAGCACTAGCGGCCATGAGCAGTTCTTC. Its translation: CASTSGHEQFF.

V is TRBV10-2 and J is TRBJ1-1, with D hard to call. Trimming cost V 4 bases and J 0 bases, with 9 bases left between them. Looked up from germline, CDR1 is WSHSY and CDR2 is SAAADI. This CDR3 is 14 amino acids long. DNA of the CDR3: TGCGCCAGCAGTGTTGGACTAATGAACACTGAAGCTTTCTTT. It is translated as CASSVGLMNTEAFF.

This chain links TRBV28 with TRBJ1-5; 9 positions agree with TRBD1. V lost 2 bases, J lost 6 bases, and 8 bases stayed unmatched. The V gene's germline CDR1 is MDHEN and CDR2 SYDVKM. The length of the CDR3 is 16 residues. This chain's CDR3 is CASSLPQGARGQPQHF. CDR3 DNA: TGTGCCAGCAGTTTACCACAGGGGGCGAGAGGTCAGCCCCAGCATTTT.

The chain links TRBV28 to TRBJ1-6, with D perhaps TRBD1 (6 bases). The CDR3 length is 16 residues. With 5 bases removed from V and 9 bases from J, the gap between germline ends came to 20 bases. The germline CDR1 and CDR2 sequences are MDHEN and SYDVKM. The CDR3 spells CASSVSSGAGRSPLHF. The DNA of the CDR3 is TGTGCCAGCAGTGTCTCTTCAGGGGCTGGTCGTTCACCCCTCCACTTT.

The chain joins TRBV28 to TRBJ1-2; 8 bases agree with TRBD1. Germline loops: CDR1 MDHEN, CDR2 SYDVKM. Germline trimming cut 5 bases from V and 0 bases from J; bases unmatched to any gene: 2. The CDR3 contains 14 residues. CDR3 nucleotide sequence: TGTGCCAGCAGTCAGGGGGCCCCTAACTATGGCTACACCTTC. Its translation: CASSQGAPNYGYTF.

This sequence joins TRBV29-1 and TRBJ1-1, with D possibly TRBD1 on 6 matching bases. Per the germline V gene, CDR1 is SQVTM and CDR2 is ANQGSEA. This CDR3 has 13 amino acids. V gave up 6 bases and J gave up 4 bases, with 15 bases separating them. This chain's CDR3 is CSVRDTGPTEAFF. The CDR3 DNA is TGCAGCGTCAGGGACACAGGACCCACTGAAGCTTTCTTT.

V usage is TRBV4-2 and J usage is TRBJ1-1, with D possibly TRBD1 on 6 matching bases. The V end was cut by 0 bases, the J end by 1 base, with 9 bases between. The CDR3 covers 15 residues. Germline CDR1 is LGHNA and CDR2 is YNFKEQ. The CDR3 sequence is CASSQEDRQNTEAFF. The CDR3 DNA reads as TGTGCCAGCAGCCAAGAGGACAGACAGAACACTGAAGCTTTCTTT.

The chain combines TRBV28 with TRBJ2-7; D not resolved. Between the trimmed V and J ends, which lost 9 bases and 6 bases, there was a span of 9 bases. The CDR3 has 10 amino acids. The germline CDR1 and CDR2 sequences are MDHEN and SYDVKM. The CDR3: CASSYGEQYF. The DNA of the CDR3 is TGTGCCAGTTCATACGGCGAGCAGTACTTC.

The chain couples TRBV6-6 to TRBJ2-2, with a possible D match to TRBD2 (7 bases). The CDR3 loop spans 16 amino acids. V was shortened by 2 bases and J by 4 bases, with 14 bases between the two germline ends. CDR1 is MNHNY and CDR2 is SVGAGI in the germline V gene (reference sequence). CDR3 residues: CASSYLGGVGTGELFF. CDR3 coding DNA: TGTGCCAGCAGTTACCTAGGGGGGGTTGGCACCGGGGAGCTGTTTTTT.

This clone was counted once. CDR3 nucleotides: TGCAGCGTTGAAGTGCCTAGCAGCTCCTACGAGCAGTACTTC. It specifies CSVEVPSSSYEQYF. The chain couples TRBV29-1 to TRBJ2-7, with a possible D match to TRBD2 (5 bases). V was clipped by 1 base and J by 0 bases, with 10 bases between them. The germline gives CDR1 SQVTM, CDR2 ANQGSEA. This CDR3 comprises 14 residues.

This clone came up a few times. CDR3 nucleotide sequence: TGTGCCAGCAGTTACTCGACAGGGGAGGAATCACCCCTCCACTTT. It yields the protein CASSYSTGEESPLHF. The V and J genes are TRBV6-5 and TRBJ1-6; the match to TRBD1 covers 8 bases. V gave up 0 bases and J gave up 10 bases; unmatched junction bases: 5. The CDR3 has 15 residues. The germline V gene encodes CDR1 MNHEY and CDR2 SVGAGI.

The V gene is TRBV7-9, the J gene TRBJ1-1; no firm D call. Trimming took off 5 bases at V and 5 bases at J, with 9 bases between the two ends. This CDR3 has 12 residues. Per the germline V gene, CDR1 is SEHNR and CDR2 is FQNEAQ (reference sequence). The CDR3 DNA sequence: TGTGCCAGCAGCCTGGGGAGGACTGAAGCTTTCTTT. Its protein product is CASSLGRTEAFF.

This chain connects TRBV5-4 to TRBJ2-7, with D possibly being TRBD1 (6 bases). CDR1 SGHNT and CDR2 YYREEE come from the germline V gene (reference sequence). The CDR3 has 13 amino acids. The ends were cut back, 0 bases at V and 6 bases at J, with 10 bases in the middle. This chain's CDR3 is CASSLEQGSEQYF. The CDR3 bases are TGTGCCAGCAGCTTGGAACAGGGCAGCGAGCAGTACTTC.

The chain combines TRBV4-1 with TRBJ1-4, with TRBD1 matching over 9 bases. V gave up 4 bases and J gave up 7 bases; unmatched junction bases: 7. Looked up from germline, CDR1 is MGHRA and CDR2 is YSYEKL. The CDR3 totals 15 residues. The CDR3 region is CASSPRDRASEKLFF. CDR3 nucleotide sequence: TGCGCCAGCAGCCCTCGGGACAGGGCTTCTGAAAAACTGTTTTTT.

The chain employs TRBV19 and TRBJ2-4; tentative D call: TRBD2 (7 bases). CDR1 and CDR2 from the germline V gene are LNHDA and SQIVND (reference sequence). The CDR3 loop spans 16 amino acids. V was pared by 4 bases and J by 4 bases, with 17 bases between. The CDR3 bases are TGTGCCAGTAGTAAGGGGCCGGGGGGCGGTAAAAACATTCAGTACTTC. Amino acids: CASSKGPGGGKNIQYF.

The chain recombines TRBV29-1 with TRBJ1-1; a possible D gene is TRBD1 (5 bases). Germline CDR1 SQVTM, CDR2 ANQGSEA. Between the trimmed V and J ends, which lost 7 bases and 0 bases, there was a span of 12 bases. The CDR3 has 13 amino acids. In nucleotides, the CDR3 is TGCAGCGGTCGGGACTCAATGAACACTGAAGCTTTCTTT. Translation gives CSGRDSMNTEAFF.

CDR3 sequence (DNA): TGTGCCATCAGTCTAGACAGGGAAGGGCAGCCCCAGCATTTT. Amino acids: CAISLDREGQPQHF. This sequence joins TRBV10-3 and TRBJ1-5, with 7 bases identical to TRBD1. The CDR3 extends over 14 amino acids. With 5 bases clipped from V and 7 bases from J, the junction kept 8 bases outside the gene matches. Germline CDR1 is ENHRY and CDR2 is SYGVKD.

The table lists this clone with a few counts. CDR3 DNA sequence: TGTGCCCGGGATAGCAACTCTGGAAACACCATATATTTT. Its translation: CARDSNSGNTIYF. The V and J genes are TRBV28 and TRBJ1-3; no firm D call. The V end lost 11 bases, the J end lost 0 bases, and 11 bases lay between the germline ends. Germline V gene sequence: CDR1 MDHEN, CDR2 SYDVKM. This CDR3 spans 13 amino acids.

The chain combines TRBV5-6 with TRBJ2-7; 8 bases line up with TRBD2. The CDR3 loop spans 15 amino acids. The V gene's germline CDR1 is SGHDT and CDR2 YYEEEE. Losses at the gene ends were 7 bases for V and 5 bases for J; bases not matched to a gene: 14. Here the CDR3 DNA reads TGTGCCAGCTCGTTATCTTTAGCGGGATCCCACGAGCAGTACTTC. Its protein product is CASSLSLAGSHEQYF.

V gene TRBV7-2 combines with J gene TRBJ1-1; D not certain. CDR1 is SGHTA and CDR2 is FQGNSA in the germline V gene. With 3 bases removed from V and 1 base from J, the gap between germline ends came to 6 bases. The CDR3 is 13 amino acids. The CDR3: CASSFDSNTEAFF. The CDR3 nucleotides read TGTGCCAGCAGCTTTGACTCGAACACTGAAGCTTTCTTT.

This clone was detected a few times. The gene calls are TRBV6-5 and TRBJ1-2; D gene unclear. The CDR3 length is 13 residues. Trimming shortened V by 3 bases and J by 0 bases, and 5 bases separated the two germline ends. Germline-derived CDR1 and CDR2 are MNHEY and SVGAGI. CDR3 protein: CASSYVANYGYTF. The CDR3 DNA follows: TGTGCCAGCAGTTATGTAGCTAACTATGGCTACACCTTC.

The chain has TRBV10-2 and TRBJ2-3; D remains unclear. The CDR3 has 12 residues. Trimming left V 2 bases short and J 8 bases short, with 8 bases between. Germline V gene data show CDR1 as WSHSY and CDR2 as SAAADI. The CDR3 bases are TGCGCCAGCAGTGAGCAACACAGTACGCAGTATTTT. Translation: CASSEQHSTQYF.

The chain is built from TRBV9 and TRBJ2-1; tentatively, D is TRBD1 (5 bases). This CDR3 contains 13 residues. V lost 0 bases, J lost 6 bases, and 7 bases lay in between. Germline CDR1 SGDLS, CDR2 YYNGEE. CDR3 bases: TGTGCCAGCAGCGTAGACCAGGGCAATGAGCAGTTCTTC. Protein: CASSVDQGNEQFF.

The rearrangement joins TRBV9 to TRBJ2-3; D is possibly TRBD2 (6 bases). This CDR3 contains 13 residues. The V gene's germline CDR1 is SGDLS and CDR2 YYNGEE. Trimming pared 7 bases from V and 1 base from J, leaving 10 bases between. CDR3 nucleotides: TGTGCCAGCGCGGCGGGACGCACAGATACGCAGTATTTT. Encoded protein: CASAAGRTDTQYF.

This clone was seen once. The chain recombines TRBV9 with TRBJ2-5; D is unresolved. Germline values: CDR1 SGDLS, CDR2 YYNGEE. V was shortened by 1 base and J by 0 bases, with 7 bases between the two germline ends. The CDR3 has 14 residues. CDR3 sequence (DNA): TGTGCCAGCAGCGTATTGAGCGACCAAGAGACCCAGTACTTC. Translating it yields CASSVLSDQETQYF. The full variable domain, in which reference TRBV9 and TRBJ2-5 provide the parts outside the CDR3, is DSGVTQTPKHLITATGQRVTLRCSPRSGDLSVYWYQQSLDQGLQFLIQYYNGEERAKGNILERFSAQQFPDLHSELNLSSLELGDSALYFCASSVLSDQETQYFGPGTRLLVL.

This chain connects TRBV30 to TRBJ1-2, with 8 bases identical to TRBD1. Germline V gene data show CDR1 as GTSNPN and CDR2 as SVGIG (reference sequence). The trim removed 5 bases at V and 8 bases at J, leaving 10 bases unmatched. This CDR3 is built from 13 residues. CDR3 DNA: TGTGCCTGGTCGACAGGGGCCTCCTACGGCTACACCTTC. Its protein product is CAWSTGASYGYTF.